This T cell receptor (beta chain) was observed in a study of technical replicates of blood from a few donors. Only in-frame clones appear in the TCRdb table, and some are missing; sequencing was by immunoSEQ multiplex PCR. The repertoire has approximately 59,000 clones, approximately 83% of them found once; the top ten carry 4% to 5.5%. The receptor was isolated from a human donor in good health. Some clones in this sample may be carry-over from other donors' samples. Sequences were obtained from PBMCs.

Here the CDR3 reads CSVGWAPQQGGTTEAFF. CDR3 DNA sequence: TGCAGCGTTGGGTGGGCCCCCCAGCAGGGGGGAACCACTGAAGCTTTCTTT. This rearrangement joins TRBV29-1 to TRBJ1-1, with 7 bases fitting TRBD1. The J segment lost 4 bases and the V segment lost 4 bases, leaving 18 bases of the junction unmatched. The CDR3 extends over 17 amino acids. The germline V gene encodes CDR1 SQVTM and CDR2 ANQGSEA.